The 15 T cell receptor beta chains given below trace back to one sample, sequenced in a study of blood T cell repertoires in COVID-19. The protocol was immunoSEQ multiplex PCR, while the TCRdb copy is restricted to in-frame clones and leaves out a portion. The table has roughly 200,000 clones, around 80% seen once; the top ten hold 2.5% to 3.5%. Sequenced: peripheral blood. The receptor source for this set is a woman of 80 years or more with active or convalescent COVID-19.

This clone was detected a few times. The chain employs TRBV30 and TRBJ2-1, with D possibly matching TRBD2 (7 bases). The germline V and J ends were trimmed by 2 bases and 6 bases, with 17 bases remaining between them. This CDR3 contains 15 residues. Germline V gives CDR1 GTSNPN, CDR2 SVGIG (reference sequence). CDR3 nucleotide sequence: TGTGCCTGGAGTACCATTAGGGGGGGACTCAATGAGCAGTTCTTC. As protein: CAWSTIRGGLNEQFF.

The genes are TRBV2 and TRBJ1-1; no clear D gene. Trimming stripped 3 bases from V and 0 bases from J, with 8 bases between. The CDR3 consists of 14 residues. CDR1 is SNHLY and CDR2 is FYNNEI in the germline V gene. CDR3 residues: CASSERRMNTEAFF. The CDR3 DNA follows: TGTGCCAGCAGTGAGAGGCGGATGAACACTGAAGCTTTCTTT.

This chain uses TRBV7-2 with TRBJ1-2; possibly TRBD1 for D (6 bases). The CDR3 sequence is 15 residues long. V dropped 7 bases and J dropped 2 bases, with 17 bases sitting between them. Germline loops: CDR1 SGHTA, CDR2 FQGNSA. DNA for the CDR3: TGTGCCAGCAACTCCGACACAGGGCAGAACTATGGCTACACCTTC. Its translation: CASNSDTGQNYGYTF.

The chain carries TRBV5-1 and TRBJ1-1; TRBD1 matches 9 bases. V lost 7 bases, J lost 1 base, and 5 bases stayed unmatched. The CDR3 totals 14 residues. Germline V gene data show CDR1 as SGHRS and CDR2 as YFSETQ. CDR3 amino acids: CASSRTGENTEAFF. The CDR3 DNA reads TGCGCCAGCTCCCGGACAGGGGAGAACACTGAAGCTTTCTTT.

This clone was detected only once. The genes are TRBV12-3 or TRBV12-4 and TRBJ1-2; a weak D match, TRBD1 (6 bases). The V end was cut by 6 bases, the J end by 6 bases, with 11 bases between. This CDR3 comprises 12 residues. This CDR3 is CASRDTGNGYTF. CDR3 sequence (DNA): TGTGCCAGCAGGGATACAGGGAATGGCTACACCTTC.

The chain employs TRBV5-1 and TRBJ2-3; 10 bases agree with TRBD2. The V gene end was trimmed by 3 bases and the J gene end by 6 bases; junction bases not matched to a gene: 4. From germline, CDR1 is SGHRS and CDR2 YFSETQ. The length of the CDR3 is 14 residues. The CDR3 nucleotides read TGCGCCAGCAGCTCAGCGGGGGGGCCGGATACGCAGTATTTT. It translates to CASSSAGGPDTQYF.

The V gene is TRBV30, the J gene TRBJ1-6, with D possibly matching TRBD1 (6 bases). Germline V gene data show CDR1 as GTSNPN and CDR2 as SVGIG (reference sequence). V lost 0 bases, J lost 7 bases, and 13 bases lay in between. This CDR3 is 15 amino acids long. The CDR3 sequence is CAWSVGGGGNSPLHF. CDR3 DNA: TGTGCCTGGAGTGTCGGGGGAGGGGGGAATTCACCCCTCCACTTT.

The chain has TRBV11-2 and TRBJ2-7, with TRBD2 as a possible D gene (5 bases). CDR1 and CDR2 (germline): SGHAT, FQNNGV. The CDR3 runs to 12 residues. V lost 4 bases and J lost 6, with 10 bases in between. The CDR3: CASSSLGSEQYF. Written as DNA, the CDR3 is TGTGCCAGCAGCTCCCTGGGGAGCGAGCAGTACTTC.

For the CDR3, the DNA is TGTGCCAGCAGCTTTAGGCAGGTAGCTAACTATGGCTACACCTTC. Its protein product is CASSFRQVANYGYTF. The chain combines TRBV7-2 with TRBJ1-2; D remains ambiguous. Trimming pared 3 bases from V and 0 bases from J, leaving 11 bases between. In germline, CDR1 is SGHTA, CDR2 FQGNSA. This CDR3 has 15 residues.

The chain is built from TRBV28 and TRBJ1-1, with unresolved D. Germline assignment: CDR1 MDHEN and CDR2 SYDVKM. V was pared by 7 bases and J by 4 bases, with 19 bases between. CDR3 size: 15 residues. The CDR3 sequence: CASKEGVLGGTEAFF. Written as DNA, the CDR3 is TGTGCCAGCAAAGAGGGAGTTCTGGGCGGCACTGAAGCTTTCTTT.

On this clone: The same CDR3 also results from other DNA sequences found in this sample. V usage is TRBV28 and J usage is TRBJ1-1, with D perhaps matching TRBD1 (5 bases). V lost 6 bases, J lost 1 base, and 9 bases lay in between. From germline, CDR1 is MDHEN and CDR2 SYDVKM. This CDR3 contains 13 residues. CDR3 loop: CASSRGGNTEAFF. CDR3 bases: TGTGCCAGCAGCCGCGGGGGGAACACTGAAGCTTTCTTT. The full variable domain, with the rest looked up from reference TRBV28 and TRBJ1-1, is DVKVTQSSRYLVKRTGEKVFLECVQDMDHENMFWYRQDPGLGLRLIYFSYDVKMKEKGDIPEGYSVSREKKERFSLILESASTNQTSMYLCASSRGGNTEAFFGQGTRLTVV.

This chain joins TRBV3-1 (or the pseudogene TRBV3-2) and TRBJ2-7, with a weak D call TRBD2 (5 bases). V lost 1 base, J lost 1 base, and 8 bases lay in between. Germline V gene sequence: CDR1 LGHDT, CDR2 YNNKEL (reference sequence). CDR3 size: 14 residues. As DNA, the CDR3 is TGTGCCAGCAGCCAAGGGGGAGTTTCCTACGAGCAGTACTTC. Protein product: CASSQGGVSYEQYF.

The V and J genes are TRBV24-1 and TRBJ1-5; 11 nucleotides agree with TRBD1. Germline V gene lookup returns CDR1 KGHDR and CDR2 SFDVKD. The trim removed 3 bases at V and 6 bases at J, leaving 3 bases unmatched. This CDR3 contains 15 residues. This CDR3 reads CATSDGTGGVQPQHF. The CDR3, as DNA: TGTGCCACCAGTGATGGGACAGGGGGTGTTCAGCCCCAGCATTTT.

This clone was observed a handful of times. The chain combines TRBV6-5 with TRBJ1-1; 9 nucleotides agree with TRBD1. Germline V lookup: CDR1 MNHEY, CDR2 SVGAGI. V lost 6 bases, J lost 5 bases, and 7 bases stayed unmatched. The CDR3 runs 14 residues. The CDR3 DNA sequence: TGTGCCAGCAGGACGGACAGGGGAGGAACTGAAGCTTTCTTT. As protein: CASRTDRGGTEAFF.

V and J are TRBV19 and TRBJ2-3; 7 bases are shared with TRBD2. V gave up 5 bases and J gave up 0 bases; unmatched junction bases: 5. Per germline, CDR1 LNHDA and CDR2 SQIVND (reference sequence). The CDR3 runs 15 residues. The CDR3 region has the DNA TGTGCCAGTAGTGCTACGGGGGGAAGCACAGATACGCAGTATTTT. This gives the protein CASSATGGSTDTQYF.